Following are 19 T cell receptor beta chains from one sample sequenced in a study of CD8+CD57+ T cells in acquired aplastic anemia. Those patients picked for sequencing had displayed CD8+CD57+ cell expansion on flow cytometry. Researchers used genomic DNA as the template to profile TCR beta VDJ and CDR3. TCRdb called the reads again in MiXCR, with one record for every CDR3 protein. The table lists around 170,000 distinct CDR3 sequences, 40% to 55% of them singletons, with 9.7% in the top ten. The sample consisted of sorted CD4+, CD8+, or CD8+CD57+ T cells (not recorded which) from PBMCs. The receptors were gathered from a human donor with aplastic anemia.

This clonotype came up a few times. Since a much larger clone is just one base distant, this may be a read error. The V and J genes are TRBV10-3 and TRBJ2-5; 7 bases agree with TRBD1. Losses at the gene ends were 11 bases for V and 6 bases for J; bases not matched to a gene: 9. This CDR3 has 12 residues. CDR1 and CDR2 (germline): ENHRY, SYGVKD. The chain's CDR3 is CARRQGSKTQYF. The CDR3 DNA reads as TGTGCCCGCAGACAGGGCTCGAAGACCCAGTACTTC.

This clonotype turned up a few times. The CDR3 spells CASREGETQYF. CDR3 in DNA: TGTGCCAGCAGGGAGGGGGAGACCCAGTACTTC. This chain connects TRBV2 to TRBJ2-5, with TRBD2 as a possible D gene (6 bases). Per the germline V gene, CDR1 is SNHLY and CDR2 is FYNNEI. With 6 bases removed from V and 5 bases from J, the gap between germline ends came to 7 bases. This CDR3 is built from 11 residues.

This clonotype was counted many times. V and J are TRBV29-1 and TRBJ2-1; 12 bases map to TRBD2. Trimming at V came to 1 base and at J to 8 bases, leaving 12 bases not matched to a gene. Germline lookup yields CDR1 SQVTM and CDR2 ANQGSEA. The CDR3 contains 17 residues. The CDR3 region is CSVEGLAGVLRGDEQFF. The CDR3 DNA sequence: TGCAGCGTTGAAGGACTAGCGGGAGTTTTAAGGGGAGATGAGCAGTTCTTC.

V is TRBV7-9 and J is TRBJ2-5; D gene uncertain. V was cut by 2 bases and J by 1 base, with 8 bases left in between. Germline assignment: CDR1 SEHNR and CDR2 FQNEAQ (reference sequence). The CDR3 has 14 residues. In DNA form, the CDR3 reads TGTGCCAGCAGCTTAACCGCAGCCCAAGAGACCCAGTACTTC. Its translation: CASSLTAAQETQYF.

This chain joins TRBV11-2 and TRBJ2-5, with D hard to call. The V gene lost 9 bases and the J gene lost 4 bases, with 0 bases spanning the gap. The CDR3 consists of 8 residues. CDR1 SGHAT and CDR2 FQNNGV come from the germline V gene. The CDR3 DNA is TGTGCCAGAGAGACCCAGTACTTC. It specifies CARETQYF.

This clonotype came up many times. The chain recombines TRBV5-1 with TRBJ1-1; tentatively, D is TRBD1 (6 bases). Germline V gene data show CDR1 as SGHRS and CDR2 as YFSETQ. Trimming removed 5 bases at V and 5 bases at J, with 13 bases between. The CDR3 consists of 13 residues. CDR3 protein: CASRNAGATEAFF. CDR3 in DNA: TGCGCCAGCAGGAACGCAGGGGCTACTGAAGCTTTCTTT.

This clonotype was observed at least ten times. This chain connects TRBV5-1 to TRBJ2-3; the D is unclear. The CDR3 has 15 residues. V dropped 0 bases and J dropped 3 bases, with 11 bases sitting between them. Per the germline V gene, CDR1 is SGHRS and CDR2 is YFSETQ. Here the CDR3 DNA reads TGCGCCAGCAGCTTGGTAGGACCCGATACAGATACGCAGTATTTT. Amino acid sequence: CASSLVGPDTDTQYF.

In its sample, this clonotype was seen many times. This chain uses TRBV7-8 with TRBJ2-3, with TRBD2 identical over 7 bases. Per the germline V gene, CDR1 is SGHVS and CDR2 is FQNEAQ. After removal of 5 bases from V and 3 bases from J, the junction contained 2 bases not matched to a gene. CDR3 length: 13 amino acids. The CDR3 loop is CASSPGGTDTQYF. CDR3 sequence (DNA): TGTGCCAGCAGCCCGGGGGGTACAGATACGCAGTATTTT.

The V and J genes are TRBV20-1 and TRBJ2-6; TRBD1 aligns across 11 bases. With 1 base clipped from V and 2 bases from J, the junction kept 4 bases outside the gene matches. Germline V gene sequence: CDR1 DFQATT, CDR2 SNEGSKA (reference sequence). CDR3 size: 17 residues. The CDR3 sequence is CSARGTGGYAGANVLTF. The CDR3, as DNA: TGCAGTGCTAGAGGGACAGGGGGCTATGCTGGGGCCAACGTCCTGACTTTC.

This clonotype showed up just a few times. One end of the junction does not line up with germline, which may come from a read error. The CDR3 loop reads CASNLAGGNSFF. In nucleotides, the CDR3 is TGTGCCAGCAATTTGGCCGGGGGCAACTCGTTCTTT. The chain couples TRBV6-5 to TRBJ1-4; a possible D gene is TRBD1 (6 bases). CDR1 and CDR2 (germline): MNHEY, SVGAGI. This CDR3 is built from 12 residues.

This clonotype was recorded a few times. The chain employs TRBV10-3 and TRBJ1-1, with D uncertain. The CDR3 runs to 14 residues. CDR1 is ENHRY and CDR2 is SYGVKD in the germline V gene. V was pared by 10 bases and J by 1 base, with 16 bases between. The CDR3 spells CATKVEGRNTEAFF. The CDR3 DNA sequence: TGTGCCACCAAGGTGGAGGGCCGGAACACTGAAGCTTTCTTT.

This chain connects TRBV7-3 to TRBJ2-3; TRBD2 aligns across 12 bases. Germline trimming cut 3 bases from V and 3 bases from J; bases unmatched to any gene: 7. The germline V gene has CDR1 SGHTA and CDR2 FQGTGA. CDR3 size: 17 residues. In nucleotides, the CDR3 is TGTGCCAGCAGCTTGGGAGCTAGCGGGAGGGCGACAGATACGCAGTATTTT. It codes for CASSLGASGRATDTQYF.

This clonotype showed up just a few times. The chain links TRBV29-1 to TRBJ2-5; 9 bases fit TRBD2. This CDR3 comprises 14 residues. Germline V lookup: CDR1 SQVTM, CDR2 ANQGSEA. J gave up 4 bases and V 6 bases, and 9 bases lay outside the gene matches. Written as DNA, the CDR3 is TGCAGCGTCATGCTAGCGGGGCGGGGAGAGACCCAGTACTTC. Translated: CSVMLAGRGETQYF.

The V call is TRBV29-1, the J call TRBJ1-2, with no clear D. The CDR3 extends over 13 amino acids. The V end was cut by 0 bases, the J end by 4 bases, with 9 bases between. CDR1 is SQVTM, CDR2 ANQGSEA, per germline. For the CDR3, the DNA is TGCAGCGTTGAAGATTGGAGTCCCTATGGCTACACCTTC. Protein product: CSVEDWSPYGYTF.

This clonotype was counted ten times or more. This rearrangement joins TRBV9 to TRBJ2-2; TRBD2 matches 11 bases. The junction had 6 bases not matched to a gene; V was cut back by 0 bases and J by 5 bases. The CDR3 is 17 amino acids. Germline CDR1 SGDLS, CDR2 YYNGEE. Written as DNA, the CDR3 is TGTGCCAGCAGCGTAGATAGCGGGAGGGCCGGGACCGGGGAGCTGTTTTTT. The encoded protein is CASSVDSGRAGTGELFF.

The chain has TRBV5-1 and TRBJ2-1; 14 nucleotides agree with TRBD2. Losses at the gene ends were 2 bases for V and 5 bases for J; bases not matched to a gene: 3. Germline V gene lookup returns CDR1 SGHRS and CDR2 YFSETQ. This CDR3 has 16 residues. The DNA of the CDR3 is TGCGCCAGCAGCTTCGGACTAGCGGGGGGAAACAATGAGCAGTTCTTC. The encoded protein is CASSFGLAGGNNEQFF.

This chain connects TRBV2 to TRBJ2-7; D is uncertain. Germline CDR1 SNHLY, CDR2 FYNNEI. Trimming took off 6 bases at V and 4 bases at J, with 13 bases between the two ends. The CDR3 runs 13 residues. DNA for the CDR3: TGTGCCAGCAGCCCACATGGATTTTACGAGCAGTACTTC. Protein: CASSPHGFYEQYF. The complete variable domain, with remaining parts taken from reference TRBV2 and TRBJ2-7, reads EPEVTQTPSHQVTQMGQEVILRCVPISNHLYFYWYRQILGQKVEFLVSFYNNEISEKSEIFDDQFSVERPDGSNFTLKIRSTKLEDSAMYFCASSPHGFYEQYFGPGTRLTVT.

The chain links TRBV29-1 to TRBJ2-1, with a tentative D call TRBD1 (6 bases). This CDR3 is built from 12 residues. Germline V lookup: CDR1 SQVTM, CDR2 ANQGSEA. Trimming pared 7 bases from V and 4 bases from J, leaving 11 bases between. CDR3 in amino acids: CSGGQPYNEQFF. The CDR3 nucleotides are TGCAGCGGCGGACAGCCGTACAATGAGCAGTTCTTC.

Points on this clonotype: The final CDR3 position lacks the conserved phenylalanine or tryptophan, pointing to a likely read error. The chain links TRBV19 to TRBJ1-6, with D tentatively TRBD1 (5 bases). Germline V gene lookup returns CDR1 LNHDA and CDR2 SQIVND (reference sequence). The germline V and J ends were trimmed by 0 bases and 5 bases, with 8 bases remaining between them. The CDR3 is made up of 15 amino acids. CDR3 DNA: TGTGCCAGTAGTATAGATGGGGGTAATAATTCACCCCTCCACTCT. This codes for CASSIDGGNNSPLHS.